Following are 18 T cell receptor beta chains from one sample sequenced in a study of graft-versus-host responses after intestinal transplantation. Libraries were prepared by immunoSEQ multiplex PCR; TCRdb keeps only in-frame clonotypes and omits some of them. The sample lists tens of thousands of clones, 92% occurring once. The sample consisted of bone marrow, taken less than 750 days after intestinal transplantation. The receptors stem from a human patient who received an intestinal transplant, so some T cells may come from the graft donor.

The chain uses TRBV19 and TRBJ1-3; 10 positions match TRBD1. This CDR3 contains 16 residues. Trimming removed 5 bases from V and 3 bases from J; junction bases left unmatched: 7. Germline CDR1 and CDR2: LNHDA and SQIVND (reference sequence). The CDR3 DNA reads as TGTGCCAGTAGTCACGACAGGGGGCCTCGTGGAAACACCATATATTTT. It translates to CASSHDRGPRGNTIYF.

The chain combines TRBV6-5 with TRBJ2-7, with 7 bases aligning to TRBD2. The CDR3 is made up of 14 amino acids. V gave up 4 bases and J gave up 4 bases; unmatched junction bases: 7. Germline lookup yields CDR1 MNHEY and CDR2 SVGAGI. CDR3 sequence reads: CASSLDGGSYEQYF. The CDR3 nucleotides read TGTGCCAGCAGTTTAGACGGGGGGTCGTACGAGCAGTACTTC.

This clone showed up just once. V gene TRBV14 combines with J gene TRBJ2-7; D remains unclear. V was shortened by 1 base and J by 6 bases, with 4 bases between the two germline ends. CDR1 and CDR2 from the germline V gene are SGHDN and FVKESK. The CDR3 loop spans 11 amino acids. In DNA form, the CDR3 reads TGTGCCAGCAGCCAAGGCATCGAGCAGTACTTC. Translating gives CASSQGIEQYF.

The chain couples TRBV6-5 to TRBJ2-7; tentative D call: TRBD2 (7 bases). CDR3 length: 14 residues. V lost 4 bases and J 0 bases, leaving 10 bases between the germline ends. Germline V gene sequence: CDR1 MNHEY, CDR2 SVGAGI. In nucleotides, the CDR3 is TGTGCCAGCAGTTGGGGGGGGGCCTCCTACGAGCAGTACTTC. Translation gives CASSWGGASYEQYF.

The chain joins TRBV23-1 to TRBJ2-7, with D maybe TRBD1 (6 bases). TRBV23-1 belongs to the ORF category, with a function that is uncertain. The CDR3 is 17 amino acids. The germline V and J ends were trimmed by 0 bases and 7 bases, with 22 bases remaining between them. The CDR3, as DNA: TGCGCCAGCAGTCAATCGATGCCCAGGGGAAGGTCGAGGGAGCAGTACTTC. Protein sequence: CASSQSMPRGRSREQYF.

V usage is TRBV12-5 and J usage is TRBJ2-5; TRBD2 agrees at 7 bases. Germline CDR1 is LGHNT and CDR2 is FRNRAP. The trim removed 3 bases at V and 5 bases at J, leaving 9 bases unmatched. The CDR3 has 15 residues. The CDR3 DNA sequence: TGTGCTAGTGGTTTAGGAGGGAGGGTCTTGGAGACCCAGTACTTC. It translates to CASGLGGRVLETQYF.

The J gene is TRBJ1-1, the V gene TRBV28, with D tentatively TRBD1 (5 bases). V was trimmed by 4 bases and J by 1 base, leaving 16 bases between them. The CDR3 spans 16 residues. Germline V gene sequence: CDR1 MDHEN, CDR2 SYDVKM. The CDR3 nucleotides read TGTGCCAGCAGTTCCCCGCTGGGGGGTGAGAACACTGAAGCTTTCTTT. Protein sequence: CASSSPLGGENTEAFF.

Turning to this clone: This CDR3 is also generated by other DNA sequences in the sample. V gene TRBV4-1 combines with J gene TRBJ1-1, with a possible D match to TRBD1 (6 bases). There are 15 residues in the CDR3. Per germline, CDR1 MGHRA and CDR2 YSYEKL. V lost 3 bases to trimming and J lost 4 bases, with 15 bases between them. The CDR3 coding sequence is TGCGCCAGCAGCCATTCCCCAGGGGAGACCACTGAAGCTTTCTTT. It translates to CASSHSPGETTEAFF.

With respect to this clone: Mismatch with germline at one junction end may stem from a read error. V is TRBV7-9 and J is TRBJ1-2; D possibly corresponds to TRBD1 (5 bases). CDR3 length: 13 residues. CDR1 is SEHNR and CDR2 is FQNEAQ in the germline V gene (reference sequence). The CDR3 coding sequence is TGTACCAGCAGCTTAGCGGGGGACCATGGCTACACCTTC. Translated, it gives CTSSLAGDHGYTF. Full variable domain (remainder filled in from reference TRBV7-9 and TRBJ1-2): DTGVSQNPRHKITKRGQNVTFRCDPISEHNRLYWYRQTLGQGPEFLTYFQNEAQLEKSRLLSDRFSAERPKGSFSTLEIQRTEQGDSAMYLCTSSLAGDHGYTFGSGTRLTVV.

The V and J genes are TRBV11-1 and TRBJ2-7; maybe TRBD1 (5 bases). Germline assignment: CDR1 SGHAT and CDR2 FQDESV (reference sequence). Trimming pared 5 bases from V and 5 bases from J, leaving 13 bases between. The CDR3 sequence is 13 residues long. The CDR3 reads CASSGHRENEQYF. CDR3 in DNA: TGTGCCAGCAGCGGACATCGAGAGAACGAGCAGTACTTC.

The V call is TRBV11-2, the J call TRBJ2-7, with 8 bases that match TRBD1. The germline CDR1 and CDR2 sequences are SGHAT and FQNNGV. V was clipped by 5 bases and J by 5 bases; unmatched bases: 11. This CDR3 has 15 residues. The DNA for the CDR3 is TGTGCCAGCAGCGACCCTCCAGGGGGCGGAAACGAGCAGTACTTC. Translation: CASSDPPGGGNEQYF.

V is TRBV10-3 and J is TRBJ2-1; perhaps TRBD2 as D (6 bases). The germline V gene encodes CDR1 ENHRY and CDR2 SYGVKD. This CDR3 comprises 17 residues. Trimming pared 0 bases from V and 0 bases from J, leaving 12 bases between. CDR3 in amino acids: CAISESSGRASYNEQFF. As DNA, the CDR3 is TGTGCCATCAGTGAGTCTAGCGGCAGAGCCTCCTACAATGAGCAGTTCTTC.

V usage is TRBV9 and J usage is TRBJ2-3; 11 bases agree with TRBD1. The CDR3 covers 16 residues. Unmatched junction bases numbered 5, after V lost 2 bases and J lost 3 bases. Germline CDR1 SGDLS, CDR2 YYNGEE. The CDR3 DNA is TGTGCCAGCAGCGTCGGACAGGGGGCGCCGACAGATACGCAGTATTTT. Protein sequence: CASSVGQGAPTDTQYF. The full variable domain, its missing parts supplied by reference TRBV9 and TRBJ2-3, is DSGVTQTPKHLITATGQRVTLRCSPRSGDLSVYWYQQSLDQGLQFLIQYYNGEERAKGNILERFSAQQFPDLHSELNLSSLELGDSALYFCASSVGQGAPTDTQYFGPGTRLTVL.

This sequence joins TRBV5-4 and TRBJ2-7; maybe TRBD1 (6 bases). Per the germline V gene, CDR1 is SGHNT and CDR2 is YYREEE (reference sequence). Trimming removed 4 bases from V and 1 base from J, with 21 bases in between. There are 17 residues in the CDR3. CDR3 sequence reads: CASSLLKQTGGSYEQYF. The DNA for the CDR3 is TGTGCCAGCAGCCTCTTGAAGCAGACAGGCGGATCCTACGAGCAGTACTTC.

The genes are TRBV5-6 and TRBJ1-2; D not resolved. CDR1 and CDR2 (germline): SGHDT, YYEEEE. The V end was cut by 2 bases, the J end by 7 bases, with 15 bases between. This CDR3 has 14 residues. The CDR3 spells CASSFTVPRGGYTF. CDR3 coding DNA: TGTGCCAGCAGCTTTACAGTCCCTAGAGGTGGCTACACCTTC.

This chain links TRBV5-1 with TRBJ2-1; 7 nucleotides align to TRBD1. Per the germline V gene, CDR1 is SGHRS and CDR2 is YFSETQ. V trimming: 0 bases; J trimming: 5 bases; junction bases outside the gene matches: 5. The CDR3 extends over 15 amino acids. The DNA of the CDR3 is TGCGCCAGCAGCTTGGGGGACAGTGGACACAATGAGCAGTTCTTC. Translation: CASSLGDSGHNEQFF. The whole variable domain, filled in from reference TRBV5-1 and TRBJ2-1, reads KAGVTQTPRYLIKTRGQQVTLSCSPISGHRSVSWYQQTPGQGLQFLFEYFSETQRNKGNFPGRFSGRQFSNSRSEMNVSTLELGDSALYLCASSLGDSGHNEQFFGPGTRLTVL.

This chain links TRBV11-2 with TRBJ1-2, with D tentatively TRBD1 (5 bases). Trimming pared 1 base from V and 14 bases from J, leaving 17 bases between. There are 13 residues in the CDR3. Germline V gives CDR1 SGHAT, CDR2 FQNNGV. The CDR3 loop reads CASSLGQTGQSTF. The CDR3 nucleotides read TGTGCCAGCAGCTTAGGACAGACGGGGCAGAGTACCTTC.

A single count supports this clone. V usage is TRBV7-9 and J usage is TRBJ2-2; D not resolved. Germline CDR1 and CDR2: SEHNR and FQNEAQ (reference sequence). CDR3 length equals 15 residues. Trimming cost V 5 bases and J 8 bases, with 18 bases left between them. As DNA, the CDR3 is TGTGCCAGCAGCCCTAGATGGGGAACAACGGGGGAGCTGTTTTTT. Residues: CASSPRWGTTGELFF.